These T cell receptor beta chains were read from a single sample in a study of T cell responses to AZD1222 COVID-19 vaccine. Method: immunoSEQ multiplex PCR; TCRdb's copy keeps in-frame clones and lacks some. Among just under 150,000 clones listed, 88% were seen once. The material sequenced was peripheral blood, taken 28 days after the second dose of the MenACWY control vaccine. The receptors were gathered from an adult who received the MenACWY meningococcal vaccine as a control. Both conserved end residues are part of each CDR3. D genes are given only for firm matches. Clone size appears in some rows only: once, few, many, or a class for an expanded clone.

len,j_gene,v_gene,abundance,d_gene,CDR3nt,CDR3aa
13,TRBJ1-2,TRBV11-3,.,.,TGTGCCAGCAGCGCGTCCGGGGGCTATGGCTACACCTTC,CASSASGGYGYTF
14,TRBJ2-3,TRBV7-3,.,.,TGTGCCAGCAGCTTACGGGGCTACACAGATACGCAGTATTTT,CASSLRGYTDTQYF
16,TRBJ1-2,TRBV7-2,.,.,TGTGCCAGCAGCCCAGGCCAGCTTCTAGCTAACTATGGCTACACCTTC,CASSPGQLLANYGYTF
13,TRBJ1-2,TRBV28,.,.,TGTGCCAGCAGCCTAGGACAGCTTTATGGCTACACCTTC,CASSLGQLYGYTF
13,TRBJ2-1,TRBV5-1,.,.,TGCGCCAGCAGCCCGGAATCTATCCCCGAGCAGTTCTTC,CASSPESIPEQFF
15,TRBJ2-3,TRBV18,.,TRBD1,TGTGCCAGCTCACCGATGACAGGGTATCCAGATACGCAGTATTTT,CASSPMTGYPDTQYF
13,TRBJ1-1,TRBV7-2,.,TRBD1,TGTGCCAGCAGCTTATCAGGGGGCACTGAAGCTTTCTTT,CASSLSGGTEAFF
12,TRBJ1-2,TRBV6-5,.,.,TGTGCCAGCAGGCGTGAACTCTATGGCTACACCTTC,CASRRELYGYTF
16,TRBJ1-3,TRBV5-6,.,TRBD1,TGTGCCAGCAGCCAAGACAGGGAATACTCTGGAAACACCATATATTTT,CASSQDREYSGNTIYF
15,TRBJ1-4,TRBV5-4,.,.,TGTGCCAGCAGCTTGGACGGGGGGACAAGTGAAAAACTGTTTTTT,CASSLDGGTSEKLFF
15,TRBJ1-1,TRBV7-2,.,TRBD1,TGTGCCAGCAGGCTCACTCGGGACAGCGCCTCTGAAGCTTTCTTT,CASRLTRDSASEAFF
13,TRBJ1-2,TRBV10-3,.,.,TGTGCCATCACAGGCCACTCCCGGGATGGCTACACCTTC,CAITGHSRDGYTF
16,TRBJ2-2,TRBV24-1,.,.,TGTGCCACCAGTGATTCGGGACGGGGGAACACCGGGGAGCTGTTTTTT,CATSDSGRGNTGELFF
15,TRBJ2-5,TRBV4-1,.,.,TGCGCCAGCAGCCAAGGGGCCGGGGGCCAAGAGACCCAGTACTTC,CASSQGAGGQETQYF
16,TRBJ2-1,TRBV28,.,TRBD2,TGTGCCAGCAGTTTGCATGGACTAGCGGAGTACAATGAGCAGTTCTTC,CASSLHGLAEYNEQFF
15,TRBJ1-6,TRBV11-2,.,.,TGTGCCAGCAGCTCCATGACAGGCGGAAATTCACCCCTCCACTTT,CASSSMTGGNSPLHF
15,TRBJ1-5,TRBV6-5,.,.,TGTGCCAGCAGTTACTCGTACAGGGGCAATCAGCCCCAGCATTTT,CASSYSYRGNQPQHF
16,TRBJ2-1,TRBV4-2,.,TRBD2,TGTGCCAGTCAAGAGAGGGCTAGCGGGCATTACAATGAGCAGTTCTTC,CASQERASGHYNEQFF
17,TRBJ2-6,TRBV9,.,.,TGTGCCAGCAGCGCCGATTTAGTCGCCTCTGGGGCCAACGTCCTGACTTTC,CASSADLVASGANVLTF
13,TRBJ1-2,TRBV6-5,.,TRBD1,TGTGCCAGCAGTTTAACAGGGGGCTATGGCTACACCTTC,CASSLTGGYGYTF
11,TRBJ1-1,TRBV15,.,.,TGTGCCACCGGCCGGAGAACTGAAGCTTTCTTT,CATGRRTEAFF
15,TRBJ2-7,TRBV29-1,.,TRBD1,TGCAGCGTTGAAGTGGTCGGGACAGGGGTCAACGAGCAGTACTTC,CSVEVVGTGVNEQYF
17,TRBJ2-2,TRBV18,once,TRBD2,TGTGCCAGCTCACCGTCGACTAGCGGGAGCAACACCGGGGAGCTGTTTTTT,CASSPSTSGSNTGELFF
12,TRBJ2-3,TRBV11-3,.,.,TGTGCCAGCAGCTGGGACCTAAAAACGCAGTATTTT,CASSWDLKTQYF